The T cell receptor (beta chain) under discussion was sequenced for a study of T cell clonotyping in hematopoietic cell transplantation. Findings of the study overall: Recipient TCR diversity dropped after transplant; expanded clonotypes rose from day 30 to 180. At the given depth, recipient repertoires were over 95% de novo clonotypes. Higher Inverse Simpson Index values in graft donor and pretransplant recipient predicted broader posttransplant TCR diversity.

The table came from immunoSEQ multiplex PCR; TCRdb's copy has only in-frame clones and leaves some out. Counted here are fewer than 9,000 clones, 80% to 90% occurring once; the ten biggest clones make up 4.5% to 7%. Samples: about 28 days before transplant, then days 30, 100 and 180 after. About this clone: What it recognizes is unknown. One end of the junction fails to match germline, which may point to a read error.

Germline V gives CDR1 GTSNPN, CDR2 SVGIG (reference sequence). This CDR3 contains 14 residues. The sequences come from PBMCs, collected 100 days after allogeneic stem cell transplant. The clonotype was recovered from a male patient between 45 and 59 years old who had an allogeneic stem cell transplant from a related donor, so the T cells may come from the graft donor. Some clones in this sample may be carry-over from other donors' samples. V and J are TRBV30 and TRBJ1-2; 8 bases map to TRBD1. In DNA, the CDR3 is TGTGCCTGGATTTTCCCAGGGGGCCAACGTGGCTACGCCTTC. Translating gives CAWIFPGGQRGYAF.